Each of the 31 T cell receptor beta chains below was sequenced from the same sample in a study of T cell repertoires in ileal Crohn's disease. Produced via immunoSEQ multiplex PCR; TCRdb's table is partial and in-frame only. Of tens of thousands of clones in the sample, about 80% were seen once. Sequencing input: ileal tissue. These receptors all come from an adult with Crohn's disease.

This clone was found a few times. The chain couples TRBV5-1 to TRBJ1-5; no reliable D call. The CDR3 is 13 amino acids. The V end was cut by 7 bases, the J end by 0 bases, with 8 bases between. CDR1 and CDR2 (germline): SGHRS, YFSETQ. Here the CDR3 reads CASAAGSNQPQHF. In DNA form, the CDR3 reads TGCGCCAGCGCTGCAGGTAGCAATCAGCCCCAGCATTTT.

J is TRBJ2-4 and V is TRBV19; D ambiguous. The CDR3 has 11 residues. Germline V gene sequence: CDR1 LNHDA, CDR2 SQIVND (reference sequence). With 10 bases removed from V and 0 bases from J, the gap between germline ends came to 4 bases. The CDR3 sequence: CATLAKNIQYF. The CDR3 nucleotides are TGTGCCACCTTAGCCAAAAACATTCAGTACTTC.

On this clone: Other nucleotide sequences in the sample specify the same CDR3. For the CDR3, the DNA is TGTGCCAGCAGCTTAGTTCGCGGGTCTCAAGAGACCCAGTACTTC. Residues: CASSLVRGSQETQYF. This chain links TRBV7-2 with TRBJ2-5, with D possibly being TRBD2 (5 bases). The CDR3 consists of 15 residues. Trimming took 1 base from V and 2 from J, leaving 11 bases between them. Germline V lookup: CDR1 SGHTA, CDR2 FQGNSA. Combining the CDR3 with reference TRBV7-2 and TRBJ2-5 gives the whole variable domain GAGVSQSPSNKVTEKGKDVELRCDPISGHTALYWYRQSLGQGLEFLIYFQGNSAPDKSGLPSDRFSAERTGGSVSTLTIQRTQQEDSAVYLCASSLVRGSQETQYFGPGTRLLVL.

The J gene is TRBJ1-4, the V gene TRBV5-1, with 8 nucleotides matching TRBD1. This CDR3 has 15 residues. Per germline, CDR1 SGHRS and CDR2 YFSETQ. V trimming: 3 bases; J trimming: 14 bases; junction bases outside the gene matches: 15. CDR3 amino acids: CASSSGTGEGRNLFF. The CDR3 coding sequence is TGCGCCAGCAGCTCGGGGACAGGCGAGGGCCGAAACCTGTTTTTT.

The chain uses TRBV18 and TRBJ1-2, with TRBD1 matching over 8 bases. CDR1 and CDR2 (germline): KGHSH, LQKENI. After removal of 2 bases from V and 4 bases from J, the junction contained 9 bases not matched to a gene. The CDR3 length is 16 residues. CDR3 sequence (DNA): TGTGCCAGCTCACCAACGGGACAGGTCGGAGGCTATGGCTACACCTTC. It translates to CASSPTGQVGGYGYTF. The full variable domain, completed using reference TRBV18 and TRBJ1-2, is NAGVMQNPRHLVRRRGQEARLRCSPMKGHSHVYWYRQLPEEGLKFMVYLQKENIIDESGMPKERFSAEFPKEGPSILRIQQVVRGDSAAYFCASSPTGQVGGYGYTFGSGTRLTVV.

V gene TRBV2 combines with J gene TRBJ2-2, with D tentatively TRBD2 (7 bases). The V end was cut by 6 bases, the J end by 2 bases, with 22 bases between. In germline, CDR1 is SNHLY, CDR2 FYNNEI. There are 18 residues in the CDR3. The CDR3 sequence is CASRTGLGGGLNTGELFF. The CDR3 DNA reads TGTGCCAGCAGAACCGGCCTCGGCGGGGGCCTTAACACCGGGGAGCTGTTTTTT.

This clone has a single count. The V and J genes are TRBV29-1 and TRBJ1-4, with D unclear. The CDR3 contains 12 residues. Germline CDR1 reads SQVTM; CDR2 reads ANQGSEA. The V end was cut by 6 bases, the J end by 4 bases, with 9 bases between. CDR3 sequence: CSVSQVNEKLFF. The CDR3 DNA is TGCAGCGTGTCCCAGGTTAATGAAAAACTGTTTTTT.

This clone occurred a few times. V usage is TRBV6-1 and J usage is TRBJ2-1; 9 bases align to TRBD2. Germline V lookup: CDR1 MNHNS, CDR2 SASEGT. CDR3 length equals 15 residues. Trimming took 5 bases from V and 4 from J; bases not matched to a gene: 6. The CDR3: CASSSSGRGYNEQFF. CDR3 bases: TGTGCCAGCAGTAGTAGCGGGAGAGGGTACAATGAGCAGTTCTTC.

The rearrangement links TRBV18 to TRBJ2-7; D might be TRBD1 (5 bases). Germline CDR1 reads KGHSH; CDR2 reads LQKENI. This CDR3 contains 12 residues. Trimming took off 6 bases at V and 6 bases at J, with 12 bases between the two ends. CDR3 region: CASSHPRAEQYF. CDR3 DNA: TGTGCCAGCTCTCACCCCAGGGCCGAGCAGTACTTC.

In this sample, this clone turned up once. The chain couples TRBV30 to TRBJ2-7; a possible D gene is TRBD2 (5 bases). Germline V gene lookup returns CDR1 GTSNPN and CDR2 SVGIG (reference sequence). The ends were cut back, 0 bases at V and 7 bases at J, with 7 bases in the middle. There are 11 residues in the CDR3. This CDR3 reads CAWSVRGEQYF. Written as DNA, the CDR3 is TGTGCCTGGAGTGTACGAGGGGAGCAGTACTTC.

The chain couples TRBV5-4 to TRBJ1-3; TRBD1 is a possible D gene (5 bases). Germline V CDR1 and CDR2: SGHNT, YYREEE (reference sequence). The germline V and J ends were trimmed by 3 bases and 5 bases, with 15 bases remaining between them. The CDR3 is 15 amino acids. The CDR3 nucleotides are TGTGCCAGCAGCTCCGTCGGGGGAGGTCGAAACACCATATATTTT. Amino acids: CASSSVGGGRNTIYF.

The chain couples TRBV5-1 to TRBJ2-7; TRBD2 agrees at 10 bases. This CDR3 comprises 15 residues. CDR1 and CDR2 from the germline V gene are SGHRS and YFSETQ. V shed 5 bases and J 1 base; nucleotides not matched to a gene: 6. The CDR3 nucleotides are TGCGCCAGCAGACTCGGACTAGCGGTTTCCTACGAGCAGTACTTC. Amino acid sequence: CASRLGLAVSYEQYF.

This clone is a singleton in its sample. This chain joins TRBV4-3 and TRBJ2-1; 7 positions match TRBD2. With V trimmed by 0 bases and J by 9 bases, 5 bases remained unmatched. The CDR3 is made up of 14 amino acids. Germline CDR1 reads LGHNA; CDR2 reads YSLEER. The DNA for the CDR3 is TGCGCCAGCAGCCAAGATCGACTAGCCTCTGAGCAGTTCTTC. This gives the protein CASSQDRLASEQFF.

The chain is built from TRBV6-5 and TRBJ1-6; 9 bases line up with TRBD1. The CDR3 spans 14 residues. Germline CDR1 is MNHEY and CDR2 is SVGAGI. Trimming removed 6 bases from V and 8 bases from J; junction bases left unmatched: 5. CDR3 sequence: CASSRGQGDSPLHF. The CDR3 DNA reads TGTGCCAGCAGCCGGGGACAGGGTGATTCACCCCTCCACTTT.

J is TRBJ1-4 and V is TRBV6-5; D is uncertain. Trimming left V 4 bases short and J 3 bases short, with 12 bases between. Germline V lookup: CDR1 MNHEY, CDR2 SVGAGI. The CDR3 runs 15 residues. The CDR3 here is CASSLQLESNEKLFF. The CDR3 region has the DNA TGTGCCAGCAGTTTACAGTTAGAGTCTAATGAAAAACTGTTTTTT.

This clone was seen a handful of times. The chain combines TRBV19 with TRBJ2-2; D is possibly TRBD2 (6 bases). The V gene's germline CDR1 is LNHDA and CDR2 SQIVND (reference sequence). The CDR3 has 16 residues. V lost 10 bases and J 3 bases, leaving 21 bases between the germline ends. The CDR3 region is CATSGGKVLDTGELFF. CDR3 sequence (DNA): TGTGCCACCTCAGGAGGGAAGGTCCTGGACACCGGGGAGCTGTTTTTT.

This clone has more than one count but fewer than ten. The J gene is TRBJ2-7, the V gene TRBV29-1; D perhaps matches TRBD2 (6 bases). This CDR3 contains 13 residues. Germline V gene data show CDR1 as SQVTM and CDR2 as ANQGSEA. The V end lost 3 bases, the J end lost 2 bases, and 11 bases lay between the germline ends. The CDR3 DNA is TGCAGCGTTGATGGGGGGACCCCCTACGAGCAGTACTTC. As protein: CSVDGGTPYEQYF.

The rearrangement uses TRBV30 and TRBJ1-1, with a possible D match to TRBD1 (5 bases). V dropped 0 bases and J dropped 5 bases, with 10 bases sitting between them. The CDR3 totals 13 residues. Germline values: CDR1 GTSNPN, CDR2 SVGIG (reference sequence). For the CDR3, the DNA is TGTGCCTGGAGTGTAAAATCAGGGACTGAAGCTTTCTTT. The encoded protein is CAWSVKSGTEAFF.

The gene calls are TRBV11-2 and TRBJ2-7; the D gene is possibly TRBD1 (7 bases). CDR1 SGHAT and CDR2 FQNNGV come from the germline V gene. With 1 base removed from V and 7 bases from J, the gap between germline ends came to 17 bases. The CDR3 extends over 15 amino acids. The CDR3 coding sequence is TGTGCCAGCAGCTTAGGGCCAGGGGGGTTTGGGGAGCAGTACTTC. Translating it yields CASSLGPGGFGEQYF.

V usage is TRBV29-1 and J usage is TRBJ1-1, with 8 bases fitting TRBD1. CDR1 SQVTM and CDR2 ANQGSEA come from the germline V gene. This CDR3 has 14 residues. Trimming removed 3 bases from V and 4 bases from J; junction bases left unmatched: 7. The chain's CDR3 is CSVDRQGRGTEAFF. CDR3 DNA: TGCAGCGTTGACCGACAGGGGCGCGGCACTGAAGCTTTCTTT.

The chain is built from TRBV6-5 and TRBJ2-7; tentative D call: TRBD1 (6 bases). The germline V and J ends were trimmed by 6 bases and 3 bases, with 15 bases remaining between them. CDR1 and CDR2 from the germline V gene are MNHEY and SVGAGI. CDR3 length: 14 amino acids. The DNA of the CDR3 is TGTGCCAGCAGAAATACAAGGGGGAGCTACGAGCAGTACTTC. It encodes CASRNTRGSYEQYF.

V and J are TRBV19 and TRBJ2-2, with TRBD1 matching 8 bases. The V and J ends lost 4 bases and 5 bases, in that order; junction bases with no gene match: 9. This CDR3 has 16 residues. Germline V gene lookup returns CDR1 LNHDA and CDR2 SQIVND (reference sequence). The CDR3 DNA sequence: TGTGCCAGTAGTACGCGCCCAGGGGGCTATACCGGGGAGCTGTTTTTT. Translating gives CASSTRPGGYTGELFF. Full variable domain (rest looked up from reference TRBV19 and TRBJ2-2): DGGITQSPKYLFRKEGQNVTLSCEQNLNHDAMYWYRQDPGQGLRLIYYSQIVNDFQKGDIAEGYSVSREKKESFPLTVTSAQKNPTAFYLCASSTRPGGYTGELFFGEGSRLTVL.

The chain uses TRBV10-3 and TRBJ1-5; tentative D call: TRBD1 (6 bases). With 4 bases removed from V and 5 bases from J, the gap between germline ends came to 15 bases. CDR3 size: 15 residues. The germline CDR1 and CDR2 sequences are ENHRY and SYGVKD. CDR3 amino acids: CAISVGGARDQPQHF. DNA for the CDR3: TGTGCCATCAGTGTTGGGGGGGCGCGGGATCAGCCCCAGCATTTT.

The CDR3 reads CASSFKSTRAYNEQFF. CDR3 DNA: TGTGCCAGCAGCTTTAAGAGCACTAGGGCTTACAATGAGCAGTTCTTC. The chain has TRBV7-9 and TRBJ2-1, with a possible D match to TRBD2 (5 bases). CDR3 size: 16 residues. Per germline, CDR1 SEHNR and CDR2 FQNEAQ (reference sequence). Trimming took off 3 bases at V and 4 bases at J, with 16 bases between the two ends.

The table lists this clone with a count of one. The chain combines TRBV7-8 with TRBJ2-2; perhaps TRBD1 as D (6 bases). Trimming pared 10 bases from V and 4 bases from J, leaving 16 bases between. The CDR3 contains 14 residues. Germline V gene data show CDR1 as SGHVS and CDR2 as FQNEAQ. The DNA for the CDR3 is TGTGCCACGGGGCAGGGGATAGGCACCGGGGAGCTGTTTTTT. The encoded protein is CATGQGIGTGELFF.

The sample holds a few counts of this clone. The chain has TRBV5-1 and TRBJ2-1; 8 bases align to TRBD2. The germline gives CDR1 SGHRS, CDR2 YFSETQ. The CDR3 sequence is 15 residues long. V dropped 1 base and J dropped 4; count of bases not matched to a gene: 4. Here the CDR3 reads CASSLSAGGYNEQFF. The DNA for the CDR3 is TGCGCCAGCAGCTTGTCGGCGGGGGGATACAATGAGCAGTTCTTC.

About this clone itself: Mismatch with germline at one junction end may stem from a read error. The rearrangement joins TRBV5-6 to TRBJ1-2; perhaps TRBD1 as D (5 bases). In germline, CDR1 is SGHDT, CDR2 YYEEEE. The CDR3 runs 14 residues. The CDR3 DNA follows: TGTGCCGGCAGCTTGGGGCAGGCCGCCTATGGCTACACCTTC. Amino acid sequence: CAGSLGQAAYGYTF. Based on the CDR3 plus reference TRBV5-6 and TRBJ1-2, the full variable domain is DAGVTQSPTHLIKTRGQQVTLRCSPKSGHDTVSWYQQALGQGPQFIFQYYEEEERQRGNFPDRFSGHQFPNYSSELNVNALLLGDSALYLCAGSLGQAAYGYTFGSGTRLTVV.

This chain's CDR3 is CASTDGGQGQFF. CDR3 sequence (DNA): TGTGCCAGCACCGACGGGGGACAGGGACAGTTCTTC. The chain combines TRBV6-5 with TRBJ2-1; 9 nucleotides agree with TRBD1. The germline V gene has CDR1 MNHEY and CDR2 SVGAGI. The V and J ends lost 7 bases and 13 bases, in that order; junction bases with no gene match: 8. The CDR3 spans 12 residues.

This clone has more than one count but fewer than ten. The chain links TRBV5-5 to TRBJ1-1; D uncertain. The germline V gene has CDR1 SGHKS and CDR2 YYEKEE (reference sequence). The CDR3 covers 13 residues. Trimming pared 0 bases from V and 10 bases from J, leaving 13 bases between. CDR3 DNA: TGTGCCAGCAGCTTGGAGGTCGAGGGTGGAGCTTTCTTT. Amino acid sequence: CASSLEVEGGAFF.

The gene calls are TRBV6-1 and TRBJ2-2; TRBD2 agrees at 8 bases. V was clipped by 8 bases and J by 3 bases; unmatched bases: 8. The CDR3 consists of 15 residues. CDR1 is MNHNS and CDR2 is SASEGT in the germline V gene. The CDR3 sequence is CASFPSGRYTGELFF. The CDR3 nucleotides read TGTGCCAGCTTCCCTAGCGGGCGCTACACCGGGGAGCTGTTTTTT.

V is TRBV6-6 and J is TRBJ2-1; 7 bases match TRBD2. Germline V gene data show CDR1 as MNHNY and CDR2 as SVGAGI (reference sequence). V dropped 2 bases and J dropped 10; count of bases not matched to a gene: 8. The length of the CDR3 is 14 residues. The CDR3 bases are TGTGCCAGCAGTTACCGGGAGGCGGGAAGCGAGCAGTTCTTC. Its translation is CASSYREAGSEQFF.